These 3 T cell receptor beta chains came from one sample sequenced in a study of blood T cell repertoires in COVID-19. Assay used: immunoSEQ multiplex PCR; TCRdb lists only in-frame clones, some missing. This table holds under 120,000 clones, 75% to 90% found once. Sequenced: peripheral blood. Every receptor here comes from an elderly woman with acute or convalescent COVID-19.

The rearrangement uses TRBV10-3 and TRBJ1-4, with D unresolved. The length of the CDR3 is 13 residues. The V end lost 0 bases, the J end lost 8 bases, and 7 bases lay between the germline ends. Germline CDR1 ENHRY, CDR2 SYGVKD. CDR3 in amino acids: CAISESPGEKLFF. The CDR3 coding sequence is TGTGCCATCAGTGAGTCGCCGGGAGAAAAACTGTTTTTT.

This clone occurred a few times. J is TRBJ2-7 and V is TRBV20-1, with D perhaps matching TRBD1 (5 bases). Looked up from germline, CDR1 is DFQATT and CDR2 is SNEGSKA (reference sequence). The length of the CDR3 is 14 residues. With 3 bases removed from V and 6 bases from J, the gap between germline ends came to 18 bases. CDR3 DNA: TGCAGTGCTAGTCAGGTGCACCAGGGCGGCGAGCAGTACTTC. Translating it yields CSASQVHQGGEQYF.

This clone occurred once. The V call is TRBV18, the J call TRBJ1-1, with 9 bases lining up with TRBD1. V trimming: 3 bases; J trimming: 1 base; junction bases outside the gene matches: 3. The length of the CDR3 is 15 residues. The germline gives CDR1 KGHSH, CDR2 LQKENI. The CDR3 region has the DNA TGTGCCAGCTCACCCCGGACAGGGGAGAACACTGAAGCTTTCTTT. Residues: CASSPRTGENTEAFF.